These 8 T cell receptor beta chains came from one sample sequenced in a study of neoadjuvant anti-PD-1 for oral cavity cancer. Libraries were prepared by immunoSEQ multiplex PCR; TCRdb keeps only in-frame clonotypes and omits some of them. The table includes around 60,000 clones, 65% to 85% detected once. Sequencing was performed on PBMCs, taken before nivolumab (anti-PD-1) treatment. These TCRs come from a person aged 40-85 years with oral cavity squamous cell carcinoma.

The rearrangement uses TRBV5-1 and TRBJ2-2, with unresolved D. CDR1 and CDR2 from the germline V gene are SGHRS and YFSETQ. Trimming took off 7 bases at V and 2 bases at J, with 9 bases between the two ends. The CDR3 length is 13 residues. CDR3 in DNA: TGCGCCAGCGGGCAGTACAACACCGGGGAGCTGTTTTTT. Its protein product is CASGQYNTGELFF.

V is TRBV10-1 and J is TRBJ2-7, with D perhaps TRBD1 (6 bases). The length of the CDR3 is 15 residues. Trimming took off 5 bases at V and 0 bases at J, with 14 bases between the two ends. Germline CDR1 reads WNHNN; CDR2 reads SYGVQD (reference sequence). The CDR3 sequence: CASSLAGASSYEQYF. The CDR3 coding sequence is TGCGCCAGCAGTCTCGCAGGGGCAAGCTCCTACGAGCAGTACTTC.

This sequence joins TRBV29-1 and TRBJ1-1; D uncertain. This CDR3 has 13 residues. From germline, CDR1 is SQVTM and CDR2 ANQGSEA. Trimming left V 5 bases short and J 0 bases short, with 10 bases between. The CDR3: CSVQKSMNTEAFF. CDR3 sequence (DNA): TGCAGCGTTCAAAAGTCTATGAACACTGAAGCTTTCTTT. The variable domain in full, with the rest retrieved from reference TRBV29-1 and TRBJ1-1, is SAVISQKPSRDICQRGTSLTIQCQVDSQVTMMFWYRQQPGQSLTLIATANQGSEATYESGFVIDKFPISRPNLTFSTLTVSNMSPEDSSIYLCSVQKSMNTEAFFGQGTRLTVV.

The V and J genes are TRBV5-5 and TRBJ1-2, with D unclear. The CDR3 contains 13 residues. Trimming left V 2 bases short and J 4 bases short, with 9 bases between. Germline CDR1 is SGHKS and CDR2 is YYEKEE (reference sequence). CDR3 DNA sequence: TGTGCCAGCAGCTTCAAAGGGAGCTATGGCTACACCTTC. This encodes CASSFKGSYGYTF.

The chain is built from TRBV6-4 and TRBJ2-2, with TRBD1 matching over 10 bases. V gave up 3 bases and J gave up 5 bases; unmatched junction bases: 12. The CDR3 is 18 amino acids. Germline V lookup: CDR1 MRHNA, CDR2 SNTAGT. The CDR3 region is CASSDTEGTGVRTGELFF. The CDR3 region has the DNA TGTGCCAGCAGTGATACGGAAGGGACAGGGGTACGGACCGGGGAGCTGTTTTTT.

The rearrangement uses TRBV11-3 and TRBJ1-5; D ambiguous. Germline CDR1 reads SGHNT; CDR2 reads YENEEA. V was pared by 3 bases and J by 7 bases, with 13 bases between. The CDR3 sequence is 14 residues long. CDR3 DNA sequence: TGTGCCAGCAGCTTCGGCCTACCCAGGCAGCCCCAGCATTTT. Translation: CASSFGLPRQPQHF.

The chain has TRBV10-1 and TRBJ1-1; tentative D call: TRBD1 (5 bases). The V gene lost 5 bases and the J gene lost 5 bases, with 15 bases spanning the gap. The germline CDR1 and CDR2 sequences are WNHNN and SYGVQD (reference sequence). The CDR3 extends over 14 amino acids. The CDR3: CASSPGPRATEAFF. The DNA for the CDR3 is TGCGCCAGCAGTCCGGGACCCCGGGCTACTGAAGCTTTCTTT.

V usage is TRBV21-1 and J usage is TRBJ2-6. TRBV21-1 is an annotated pseudogene. The CDR3 sequence is 17 residues long. CDR3 coding DNA: TGTGCCAGCAGCAAAGAGGCAGGGACGTGCGGGGCCAACGTCCTGACTTTC. This codes for CASSKEAGTCGANVLTF.